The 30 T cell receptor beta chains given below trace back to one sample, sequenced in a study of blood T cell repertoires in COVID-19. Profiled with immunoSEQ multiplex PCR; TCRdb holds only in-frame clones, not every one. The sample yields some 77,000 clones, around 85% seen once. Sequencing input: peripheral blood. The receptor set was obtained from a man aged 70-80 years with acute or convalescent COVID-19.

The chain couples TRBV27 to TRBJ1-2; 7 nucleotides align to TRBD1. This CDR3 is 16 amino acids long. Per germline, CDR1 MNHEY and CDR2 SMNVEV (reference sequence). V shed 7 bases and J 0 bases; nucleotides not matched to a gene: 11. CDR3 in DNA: TGTGCCAGCACCAGGACAGGAGATCCCTCTAACTATGGCTACACCTTC. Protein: CASTRTGDPSNYGYTF.

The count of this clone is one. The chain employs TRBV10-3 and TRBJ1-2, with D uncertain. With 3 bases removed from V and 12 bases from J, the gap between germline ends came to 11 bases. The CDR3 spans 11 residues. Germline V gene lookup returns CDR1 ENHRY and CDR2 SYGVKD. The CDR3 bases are TGTGCCATCAGTGACAGTTCCCACCACACCTTC. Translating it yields CAISDSSHHTF.

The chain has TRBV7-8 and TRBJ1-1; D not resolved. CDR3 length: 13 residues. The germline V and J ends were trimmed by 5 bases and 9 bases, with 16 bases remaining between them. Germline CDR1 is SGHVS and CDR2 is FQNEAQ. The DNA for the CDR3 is TGTGCCAGCAGCCCCACAACGGAGTCCAAAGCTTTCTTT. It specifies CASSPTTESKAFF.

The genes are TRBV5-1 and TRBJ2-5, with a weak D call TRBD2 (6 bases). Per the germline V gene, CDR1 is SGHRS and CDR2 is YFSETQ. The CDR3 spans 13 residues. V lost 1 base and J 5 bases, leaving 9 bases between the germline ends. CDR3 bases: TGCGCCAGCAGCTTGCCAGGGAGGGAGACCCAGTACTTC. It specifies CASSLPGRETQYF.

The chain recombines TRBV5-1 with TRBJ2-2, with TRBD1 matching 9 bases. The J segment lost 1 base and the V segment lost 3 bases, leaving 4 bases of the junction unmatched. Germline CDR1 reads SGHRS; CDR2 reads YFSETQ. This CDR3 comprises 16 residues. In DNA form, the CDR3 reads TGCGCCAGCAGCTCGGACAGGGGACTGAACACCGGGGAGCTGTTTTTT. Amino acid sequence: CASSSDRGLNTGELFF.

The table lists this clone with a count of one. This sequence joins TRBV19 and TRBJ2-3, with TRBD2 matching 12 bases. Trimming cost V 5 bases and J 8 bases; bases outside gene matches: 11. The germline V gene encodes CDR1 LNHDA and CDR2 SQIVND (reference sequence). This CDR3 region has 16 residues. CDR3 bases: TGTGCCAGTAGTGCCCCGACTAGCGGGGGACGAGGTACGCAGTATTTT. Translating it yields CASSAPTSGGRGTQYF.

The CDR3 protein is CASSPTGSRNNSPLHF. CDR3 DNA sequence: TGCGCCAGCAGCCCAACAGGGTCCCGTAATAATTCACCCCTCCACTTT. V usage is TRBV5-1 and J usage is TRBJ1-6, with a tentative D call TRBD1 (6 bases). V shed 4 bases and J shed 5 bases, with 16 bases lying between them. Germline V gene data show CDR1 as SGHRS and CDR2 as YFSETQ. This CDR3 has 16 residues. Together with reference TRBV5-1 and TRBJ1-6, the CDR3 gives the full variable domain: KAGVTQTPRYLIKTRGQQVTLSCSPISGHRSVSWYQQTPGQGLQFLFEYFSETQRNKGNFPGRFSGRQFSNSRSEMNVSTLELGDSALYLCASSPTGSRNNSPLHFGNGTRLTVT.

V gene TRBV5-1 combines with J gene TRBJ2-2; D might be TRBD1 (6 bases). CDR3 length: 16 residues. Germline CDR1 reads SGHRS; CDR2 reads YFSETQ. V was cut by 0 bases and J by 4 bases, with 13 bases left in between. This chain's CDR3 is CASSLDGRGITGELFF. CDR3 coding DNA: TGCGCCAGCAGCTTGGACGGCAGGGGTATCACCGGGGAGCTGTTTTTT.

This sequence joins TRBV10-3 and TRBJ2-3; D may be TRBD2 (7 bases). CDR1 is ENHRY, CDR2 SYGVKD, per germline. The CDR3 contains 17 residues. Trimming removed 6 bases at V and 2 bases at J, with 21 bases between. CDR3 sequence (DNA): TGTGCCATCAGCGGCCCCGGGGGCGGGGGCGACACAGATACGCAGTATTTT. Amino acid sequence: CAISGPGGGGDTDTQYF.

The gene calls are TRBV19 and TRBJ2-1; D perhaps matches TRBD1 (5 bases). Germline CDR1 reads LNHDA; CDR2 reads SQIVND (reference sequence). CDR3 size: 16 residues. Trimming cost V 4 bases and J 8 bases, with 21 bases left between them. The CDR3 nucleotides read TGTGCCAGTAGTACCCTTCCGAGGACATCGGACGATGAGCAGTTCTTC. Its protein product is CASSTLPRTSDDEQFF.

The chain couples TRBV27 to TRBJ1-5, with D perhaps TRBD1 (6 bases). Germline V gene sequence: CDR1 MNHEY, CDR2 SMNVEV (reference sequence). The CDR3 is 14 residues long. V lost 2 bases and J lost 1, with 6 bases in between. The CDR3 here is CASSLGGSNQPQHF. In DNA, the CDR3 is TGTGCCAGCAGTTTAGGGGGCAGCAATCAGCCCCAGCATTTT.

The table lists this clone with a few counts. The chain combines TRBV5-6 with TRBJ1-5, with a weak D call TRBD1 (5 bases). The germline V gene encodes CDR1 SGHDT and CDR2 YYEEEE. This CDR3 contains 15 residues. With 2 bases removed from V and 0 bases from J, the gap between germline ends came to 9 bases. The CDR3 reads CASSFSDSSNQPQHF. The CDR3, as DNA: TGTGCCAGCAGCTTTTCCGACAGTAGCAATCAGCCCCAGCATTTT.

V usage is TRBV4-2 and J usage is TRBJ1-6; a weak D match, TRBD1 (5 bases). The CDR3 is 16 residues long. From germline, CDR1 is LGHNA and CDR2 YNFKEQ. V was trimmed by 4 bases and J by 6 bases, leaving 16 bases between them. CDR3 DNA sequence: TGTGCCAGCAGCCCAGCTGCGGGACGCACTAATTCACCCCTCCACTTT. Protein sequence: CASSPAAGRTNSPLHF.

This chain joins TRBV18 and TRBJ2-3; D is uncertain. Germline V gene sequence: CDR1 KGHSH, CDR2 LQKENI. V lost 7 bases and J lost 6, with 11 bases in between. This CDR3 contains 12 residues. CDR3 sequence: CASCADRDTQYF. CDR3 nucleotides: TGTGCCAGCTGCGCGGATCGGGATACGCAGTATTTT. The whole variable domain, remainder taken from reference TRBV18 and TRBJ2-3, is NAGVMQNPRHLVRRRGQEARLRCSPMKGHSHVYWYRQLPEEGLKFMVYLQKENIIDESGMPKERFSAEFPKEGPSILRIQQVVRGDSAAYFCASCADRDTQYFGPGTRLTVL.

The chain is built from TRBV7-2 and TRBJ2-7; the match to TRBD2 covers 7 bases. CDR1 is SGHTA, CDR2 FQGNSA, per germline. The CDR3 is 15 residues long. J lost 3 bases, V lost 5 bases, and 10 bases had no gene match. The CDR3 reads CASSTYSGPLYEQYF. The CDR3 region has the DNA TGTGCCAGCAGCACTTATAGCGGGCCCCTCTACGAGCAGTACTTC.

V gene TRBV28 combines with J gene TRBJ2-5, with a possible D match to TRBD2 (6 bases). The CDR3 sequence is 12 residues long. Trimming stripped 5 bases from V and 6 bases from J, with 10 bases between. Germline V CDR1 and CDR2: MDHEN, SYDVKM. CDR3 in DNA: TGTGCCAGCAGTGGGGCGGGGAAGACCCAGTACTTC. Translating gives CASSGAGKTQYF.

CDR3 coding DNA: TGCAGCGCTCCGGGAGTAGCGGGTCATGAGCAGTTCTTC. It encodes CSAPGVAGHEQFF. V usage is TRBV29-1 and J usage is TRBJ2-1; 7 nucleotides line up with TRBD2. Germline V CDR1 and CDR2: SQVTM, ANQGSEA. Losses at the gene ends were 7 bases for V and 8 bases for J; bases not matched to a gene: 11. CDR3 length: 13 residues.

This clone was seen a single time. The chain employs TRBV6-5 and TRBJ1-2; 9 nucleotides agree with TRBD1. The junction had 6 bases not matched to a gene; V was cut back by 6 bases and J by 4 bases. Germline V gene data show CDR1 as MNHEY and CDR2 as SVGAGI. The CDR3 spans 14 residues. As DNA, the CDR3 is TGTGCCAGCAGAAAACAGGGGGCGATCTATGGCTACACCTTC. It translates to CASRKQGAIYGYTF.

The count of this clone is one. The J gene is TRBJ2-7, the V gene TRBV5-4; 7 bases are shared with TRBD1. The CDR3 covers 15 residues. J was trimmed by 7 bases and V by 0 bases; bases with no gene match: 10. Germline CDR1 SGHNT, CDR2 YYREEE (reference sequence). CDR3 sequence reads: CASSLDQGVSREQYF. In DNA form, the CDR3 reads TGTGCCAGCAGCTTGGACCAGGGGGTGTCTCGTGAGCAGTACTTC. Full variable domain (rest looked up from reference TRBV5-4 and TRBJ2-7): ETGVTQSPTHLIKTRGQQVTLRCSSQSGHNTVSWYQQALGQGPQFIFQYYREEENGRGNFPPRFSGLQFPNYSSELNVNALELDDSALYLCASSLDQGVSREQYFGPGTRLTVT.

The CDR3 coding sequence is TGTGCCAGCAGCCAAGAACTGAGCTCCTACAATGAGCAGTTCTTC. Translation gives CASSQELSSYNEQFF. V usage is TRBV4-2 and J usage is TRBJ2-1; no clear D gene. The germline CDR1 and CDR2 sequences are LGHNA and YNFKEQ. Trimming removed 0 bases from V and 0 bases from J, with 6 bases in between. The CDR3 has 15 amino acids.

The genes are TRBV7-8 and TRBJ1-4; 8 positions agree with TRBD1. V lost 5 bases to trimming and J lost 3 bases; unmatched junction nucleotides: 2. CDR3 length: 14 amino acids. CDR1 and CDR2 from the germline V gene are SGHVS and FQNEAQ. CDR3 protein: CASSEQGANEKLFF. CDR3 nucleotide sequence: TGTGCCAGCAGCGAACAGGGGGCTAATGAAAAACTGTTTTTT.

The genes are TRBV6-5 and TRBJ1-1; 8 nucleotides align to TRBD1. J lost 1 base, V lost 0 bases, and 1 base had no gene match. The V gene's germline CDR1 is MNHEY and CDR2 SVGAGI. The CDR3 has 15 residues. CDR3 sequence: CASSYSGQANTEAFF. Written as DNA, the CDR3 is TGTGCCAGCAGTTACTCGGGACAGGCGAACACTGAAGCTTTCTTT.

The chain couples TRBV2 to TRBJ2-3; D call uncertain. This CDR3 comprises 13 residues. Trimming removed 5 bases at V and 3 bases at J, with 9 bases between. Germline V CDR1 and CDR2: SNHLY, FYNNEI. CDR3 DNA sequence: TGTGCCAGCAGTCCAGAACTAACAGATACGCAGTATTTT. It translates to CASSPELTDTQYF.

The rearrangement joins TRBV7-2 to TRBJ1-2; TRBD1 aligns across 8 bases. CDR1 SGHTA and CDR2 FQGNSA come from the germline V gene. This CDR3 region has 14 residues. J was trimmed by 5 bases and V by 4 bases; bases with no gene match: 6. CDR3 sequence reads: CASSSRTGGYGYTF. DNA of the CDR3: TGTGCCAGCAGCTCGCGCACAGGGGGATATGGCTACACCTTC.

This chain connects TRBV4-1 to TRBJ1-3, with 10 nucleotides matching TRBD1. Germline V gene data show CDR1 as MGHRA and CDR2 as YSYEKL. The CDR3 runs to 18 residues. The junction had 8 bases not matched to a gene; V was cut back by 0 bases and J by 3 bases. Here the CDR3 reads CASSQDIPRDRGGNTIYF. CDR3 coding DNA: TGCGCCAGCAGCCAAGATATCCCCCGGGACAGGGGTGGAAACACCATATATTTT.

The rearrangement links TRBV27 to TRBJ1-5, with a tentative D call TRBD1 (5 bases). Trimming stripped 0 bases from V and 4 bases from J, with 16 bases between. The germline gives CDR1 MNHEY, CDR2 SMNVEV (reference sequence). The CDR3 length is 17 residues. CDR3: CASSLSARRGWNQPQHF. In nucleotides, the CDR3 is TGTGCCAGCAGTTTATCGGCCCGGAGGGGTTGGAATCAGCCCCAGCATTTT.

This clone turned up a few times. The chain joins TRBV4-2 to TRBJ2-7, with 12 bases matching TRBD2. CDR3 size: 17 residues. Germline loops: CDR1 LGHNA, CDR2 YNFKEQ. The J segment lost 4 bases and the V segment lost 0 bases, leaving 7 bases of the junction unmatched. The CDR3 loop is CASSQEPGTSGLYEQYF. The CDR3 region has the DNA TGTGCCAGCAGCCAAGAACCCGGGACTAGCGGGTTGTACGAGCAGTACTTC.

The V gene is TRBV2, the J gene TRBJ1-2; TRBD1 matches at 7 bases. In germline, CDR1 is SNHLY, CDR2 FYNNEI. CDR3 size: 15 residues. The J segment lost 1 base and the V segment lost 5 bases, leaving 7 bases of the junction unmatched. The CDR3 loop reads CASSIPGQSNYGYTF. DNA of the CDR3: TGTGCCAGCAGTATCCCGGGACAGAGTAACTATGGCTACACCTTC.

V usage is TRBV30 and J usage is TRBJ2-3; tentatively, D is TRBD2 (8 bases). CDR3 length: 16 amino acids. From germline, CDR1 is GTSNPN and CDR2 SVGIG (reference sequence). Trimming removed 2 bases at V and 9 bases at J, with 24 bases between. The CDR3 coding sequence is TGTGCCTGGAGTAGGTTTGGGCGGGAGGACAGGCCGACGCAGTATTTT. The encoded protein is CAWSRFGREDRPTQYF.

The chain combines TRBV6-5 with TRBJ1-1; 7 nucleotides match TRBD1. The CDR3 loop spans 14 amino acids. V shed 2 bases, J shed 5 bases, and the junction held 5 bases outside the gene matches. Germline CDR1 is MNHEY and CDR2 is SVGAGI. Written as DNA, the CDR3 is TGTGCCAGCAGTTACACGCAGGGGGGTACTGAAGCTTTCTTT. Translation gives CASSYTQGGTEAFF.